This is a list of T cell receptor beta chains from one sample in a study of blood T cell repertoires in COVID-19. Some clones are missing from TCRdb's copy, which holds only in-frame ones; the method was immunoSEQ multiplex PCR. The sample lists tens of thousands of clones; approximately 78% were seen once. Sequenced input: peripheral blood. The receptors derive from a human donor in a cohort sampled during active COVID-19. Each CDR3 is given with its conserved first and last residue. Each record gives: V gene, D gene, clone size, J gene, CDR3 DNA, CDR3 protein. A D gene is named only where the DNA matches it firmly. Clone sizes are given selectively: once, few, many, or a class where the clone is expanded.

TRBV5-5	TRBD1	.	TRBJ1-5	TGTGCCAGCAGCAGACAGGGGCCCAATCAGCCCCAGCATTTT	CASSRQGPNQPQHF
TRBV10-1	TRBD1	.	TRBJ2-4	TGCGCCAGCAGTGACTGGACAGGCATTCAGTACTTC	CASSDWTGIQYF
TRBV11-2	TRBD1	.	TRBJ2-5	TGTGCCAGCGGGGACAGGGGGCGCACAGAGACCCAGTACTTC	CASGDRGRTETQYF
TRBV11-2	.	.	TRBJ2-7	TGTGCCAGCAGCGAGGCAGAAGGGAGCGAGCAGTACTTC	CASSEAEGSEQYF
TRBV28	TRBD1	once	TRBJ1-2	TGTGCCAGCAGGGAGGGGGCAGCAAAATATGGCTACACCTTC	CASREGAAKYGYTF
TRBV18	.	.	TRBJ2-2	TGTGCCAGCTCACCAAGCCCAGGAGGGGCCACCGGGGAGCTGTTTTTT	CASSPSPGGATGELFF
TRBV5-8	.	.	TRBJ1-6	TGTGCCAGCAGCGGACTTAATTCACCCCTCCACTTT	CASSGLNSPLHF
TRBV2	.	.	TRBJ2-1	TGTGCCAGCAGTGAAGCAGGGGATGAGCAGTTCTTC	CASSEAGDEQFF
TRBV19	TRBD1	few	TRBJ1-3	TGTGCCACCGAACCGACAGGGTCTGGAAACACCATATATTTT	CATEPTGSGNTIYF
TRBV6-5	TRBD1	few	TRBJ2-7	TGTGCCAGCAGTTACCAGTCCAGGGGGTTCTACGAGCAGTACTTC	CASSYQSRGFYEQYF
TRBV6-6	.	once	TRBJ1-3	TGTGCCAGCAGTTTACGAAAGGGGGACTCTGGAAACACCATATATTTT	CASSLRKGDSGNTIYF
TRBV30	TRBD1	.	TRBJ2-2	TGTGCCTGGGCGGGGCTGGGACAGGGCTTGGGCGGGGAGCTGTTTTTT	CAWAGLGQGLGGELFF
TRBV19	.	.	TRBJ2-5	TGTGCCAGTAGTATAGGGGGGGAAGAGACCCAGTACTTC	CASSIGGEETQYF